What follows are 13 T cell receptor beta chains derived from one specimen sequenced in a study of monozygotic twins with inflammatory bowel disease. No DNA is given; TCRdb re-called the 5' RACE reads and lists each CDR3 protein once. The specimen's table records 200,000 to 250,000 distinct CDR3 sequences. Specimen: blood. These receptors all come from a human donor with ulcerative colitis or Crohn's disease, or a healthy co-twin of an affected twin (not recorded which).

V is TRBV20-1 and J is TRBJ2-2; the TCRdb D gene call, TRBD1, has no DNA to confirm it. Germline V gene sequence: CDR1 DFQATT, CDR2 SNEGSKA (reference sequence). This CDR3 is 18 amino acids long. CDR3 sequence: CSARGTLRGQGRTGELFF.

V is TRBV3-1 and J is TRBJ1-2. Germline V gene lookup returns CDR1 LGHDT and CDR2 YNNKEL (reference sequence). The CDR3 covers 13 residues. The CDR3 loop is CASSHRQWKGYTF.

This chain connects TRBV20-1 to TRBJ1-2; TCRdb calls TRBD1, which cannot be checked without DNA. Germline CDR1 DFQATT, CDR2 SNEGSKA (reference sequence). CDR3 length: 11 amino acids. The CDR3 is CSARVREGYTF.

The chain employs TRBV6-1 and TRBJ2-6; TCRdb's D call of TRBD1 is untestable without DNA. The V gene's germline CDR1 is MNHNS and CDR2 SASEGT. This CDR3 is 19 amino acids long. CDR3 region: CASRTLRGTPLSGANVLTF.

V is TRBV6-1 and J is TRBJ1-1; TCRdb's D call of TRBD1 is untestable without DNA. Germline CDR1 MNHNS, CDR2 SASEGT. The CDR3 has 13 residues. The CDR3 protein is CASSDGGRREAFF.

V usage is TRBV5-1 and J usage is TRBJ2-7. The CDR3 contains 11 residues. CDR1 and CDR2 (germline): SGHRS, YFSETQ. CDR3 region: CASSLTGELYF.

This rearrangement joins TRBV19 to TRBJ1-1; with no DNA, the TCRdb D assignment of TRBD1 cannot be verified. This CDR3 has 16 residues. Germline lookup yields CDR1 LNHDA and CDR2 SQIVND (reference sequence). The CDR3 region is CASSPSQGTMNTEAFF.

V usage is TRBV5-5 and J usage is TRBJ2-1; TCRdb calls TRBD1, which cannot be checked without DNA. The CDR3 is 14 amino acids. Germline assignment: CDR1 SGHKS and CDR2 YYEKEE (reference sequence). CDR3 residues: CASSLAGDRPSGIF.

The rearrangement links TRBV2 to TRBJ1-6. The germline V gene encodes CDR1 SNHLY and CDR2 FYNNEI. The CDR3 has 12 amino acids. The CDR3 spells CASSRPLSPLHF.

This sequence joins TRBV20-1 and TRBJ1-1; checking the TCRdb D call of TRBD1 is not possible without DNA. CDR3 length equals 13 residues. Germline V gene sequence: CDR1 DFQATT, CDR2 SNEGSKA (reference sequence). This CDR3 reads CSLHRGKGAEAFF.

The J gene is TRBJ2-1, the V gene TRBV6-1; TCRdb picks TRBD2, but there is no DNA to check that call. Germline CDR1 is MNHNS and CDR2 is SASEGT. This CDR3 region has 17 residues. CDR3 in amino acids: CASSEWTSGVTYNEQFF.

V gene TRBV12-3 or TRBV12-4 combines with J gene TRBJ2-2; TCRdb indicates TRBD1, and absent DNA this call remains unverified. The CDR3 is 14 residues long. CDR3: CASTGTGNTGELFF.

CDR3 region: CSATRDSFTQETQYF. V usage is TRBV20-1 and J usage is TRBJ2-5; TCRdb's assignment of TRBD1 cannot be checked, as there is no DNA. Germline loops: CDR1 DFQATT, CDR2 SNEGSKA (reference sequence). The CDR3 spans 15 residues.